Detailed here is one T cell receptor (beta chain). These data are taken from a study of blood T cell repertoires in COVID-19. The V gene lost 2 bases and the J gene lost 2 bases, with 9 bases spanning the gap. Germline CDR1 reads SGHRS; CDR2 reads YFSETQ. This CDR3 contains 14 residues. Original processing methods: It was from reference gene primer amplification that nucleated cell counts were estimated. Using immunoSEQ multiplex PCR, the repertoire was profiled, and TCRdb retains in-frame clones only, with some absent. The V and J calls and the clone size are those of that table, but D and trimming were determined from the DNA. There are over 130,000 clones in the sample; approximately 80% occur only once, and around 16% lies in the top ten.

The receptor was isolated from a man aged 45-60 years with acute or convalescent COVID-19. Source material: peripheral blood. The chain employs TRBV5-1 and TRBJ2-3; a possible D gene is TRBD1 (5 bases). The CDR3 nucleotides are TGCGCCAGCAGCTTAGGACACGACACAGATACGCAGTATTTT. Encoded protein: CASSLGHDTDTQYF. Based on the CDR3 plus reference TRBV5-1 and TRBJ2-3, the full variable domain is KAGVTQTPRYLIKTRGQQVTLSCSPISGHRSVSWYQQTPGQGLQFLFEYFSETQRNKGNFPGRFSGRQFSNSRSEMNVSTLELGDSALYLCASSLGHDTDTQYFGPGTRLTVL.